This T cell receptor (beta chain) was recovered during a study of blood T cells in healthy people across ages (dated by TCRdb to the mid-2010s). Turning to the overall study: In model experiments, roughly one uniquely barcoded TCR beta cDNA molecule per two T cells was captured by template switching. Using deep sequencing normalized with unique cDNA molecular identifiers, the study measured how TCR beta repertoire diversity changes with age. Donors were grouped into four age groups: young (average roughly 15 years), middle-aged (39), aged (roughly 67) and long-lived (over 80). To avoid experimental bias, donors of different ages were randomly spread across the sequencing lanes. The study analyzed two additional independent replicas of 1 million unique cDNA reads from the same blood draw for two donors, one aged 18 to 30 and one aged 80 or older.

This clonotype turned up a few times. The antigen it binds to is not known. No base qualities exist here, and no much larger clone lies one base off it. The CDR3 goes from the cysteine to the phenylalanine over 16 residues. Here the CDR3 DNA is all that survives: 48 bases in frame from base 1. The V end loses 5 bases and the J end loses 3 bases, and a stretch of 17 bases separates them. The donors were roughly 39 Caucasian individuals from Russia, aged roughly 6 to 100 years, who were systemically healthy. Each donor gave around 9.9 milliliters of peripheral blood, collected into EDTA-treated Vacutainer tubes. PBMCs were isolated by Ficoll-Paque density-gradient centrifugation, with at least 7 million obtained per sample. Total RNA was extracted from PBMCs with Trizol reagent, with at least 5.5 micrograms obtained per sample. Naive CD45RAhigh/CD27high T cell percentages were measured by flow cytometry on a PBMC aliquot from every donor.

The research as a whole found: The CMV infection status of donors was not known, potentially confounding age-related changes in expanded clonotypes. Since profiling was done on bulk unsorted PBMCs, naive and antigen-experienced compartments could not be conclusively compared. Observed TCR beta diversity correlated strongly with the percentage of naive T cells measured by flow cytometry. As age increased, observed TCR beta diversity per million T cells dropped in a roughly linear way, and a significant reduction was already evident by age 40. Compared with the aged group, more naive CD4+ T cells, fewer expanded clones and increased TCR diversity were shown by the long-lived group, suggesting age selection. Total diversity estimates from one million sequenced T cells were considered lower bounds and underestimates.

The library came from 5' RACE. The instrument was an Illumina HiSeq 2500. The second PCR ran for about 7 to 11 cycles and used a J-beta primer mix along with a sample-barcoded 5' primer. A template-switch 5' adaptor carrying 12 random nucleotides introduced a unique molecular identifier onto each TCR beta cDNA molecule. At least 2.5 million CDR3-containing paired-end reads were obtained from each sample. The Mint cDNA synthesis kit, primed by a TRBC-specific oligonucleotide, was used to synthesize first-strand cDNA from all RNA. After uracil-DNA glycosylase treatment, a first 18-cycle PCR used universal primers M1SS and BC2_uni_R on all cDNA. The original methods were these. For normalization, 1 million high-quality reads were randomly selected from each sample, with every read carrying a distinct molecular identifier. Instead of being binned into consensus sequences, reads with shared molecular identifiers were discarded. MiTCR, run with a Q25 quality threshold and the strictest error-elimination algorithm, handled CDR3 identification, clonotype clustering and error correction. Lower-bound total TCR beta diversity was estimated with a nonparametric unseen species model using Euler transformation. The public reads were run again by TCRdb, first through fastp at Q25 and then through MiXCR, and only productive beta chains were kept. Each record represents a unique CDR3 protein, reported with the most common genes and DNA among its rows. TCRdb assigned the V and J calls; the authors' analysis was not used. The sample profile shows some 730,000 distinct CDR3 sequences; 22% of them were found once. The ten most abundant clones make up 20% to 25% of the sample.

The chain joins TRBV12-3 or TRBV12-4 to TRBJ2-4; a tentative D match to TRBD2 spans 6 bases. The receptor was derived from a man aged 70-80 years in good health. Sample: blood. The nucleotide sequence reads as follows: TGTGCCAGCAGTCCCCCCGCAGGGCGGGACAAAAACATTCAGTACTTC. Its coded protein is CASSPPAGRDKNIQYF.